Many counts were recorded for the clone carrying this T cell receptor (beta chain). The antigen is unknown. Combining iRepertoire HTBI primers with Arm-PCR of CDR3 regions, the authors built TCR beta libraries. TCRdb ran MiXCR on the multiplex PCR reads and lists one entry per CDR3 protein. The sample holds roughly 510,000 distinct CDR3 sequences, 15% to 20% seen once. This sample was taken from a study of regulatory T cells in long-lasting Graves disease. This CDR3 region has 13 residues. V was trimmed by 5 bases and J by 3 bases, leaving 11 bases between them. Germline values: CDR1 SGHAT, CDR2 FQDESV (reference sequence). Time point denoted: newly diagnosed GD, antithyroid drugs for less than 3 months. There was RNA extracted from PBMCs, and the TCR library was made from it. Whole-study results and caveats: Persistent Graves' disease cases displayed lower TCR diversity than newly diagnosed ones.

These data also featured in a second study, about T cells in Graves' hyperthyroidism and ophthalmopathy. That study adds: When ophthalmopathy did not progress within 18 months, Graves' hyperthyroidism was considered stable. Clinical symptoms, serum thyroxine and TRAb, thyroid ultrasound and orbital computed tomography were used for the diagnoses.

This chain links TRBV11-1 with TRBJ2-7; D unclear. The source is a man aged 18-30 years with Graves disease. The input for sequencing was peripheral blood mononuclear cells (PBMCs), taken at new diagnosis, from a patient treated with antithyroid drugs. The CDR3 nucleotides are TGTGCCAGCAGCACGGTACCAAGCTACGAGCAGTACTTC. Protein product: CASSTVPSYEQYF.